The source of this T cell receptor beta chain is a study of cytomegalovirus exposure and HLA in healthy donors. In the study overall: Both the approximately 130 validation repertoires and the 600 to 750 first-cohort repertoires used the same platform, as reported by a later analysis.

Unmatched junction bases numbered 7, after V lost 6 bases and J lost 3 bases. This CDR3 is built from 15 residues. The germline CDR1 and CDR2 sequences are MRHNA and SNTAGT. This clone was detected once. Its antigen is unidentified. The repertoire was sequenced with immunoSEQ multiplex PCR; TCRdb's copy has only in-frame clones and lacks some. The sample lists hundreds of thousands of clones, 90% occurring once. Study results and caveats: Around 160 TCR beta chains were listed as cytomegalovirus-associated. Diagnosis of cytomegalovirus status made by the classifier reportedly showed high specificity and sensitivity.

The sample consisted of PBMCs. The receptor comes from a woman in her twenties or thirties in good health and CMV-seronegative. The rearrangement links TRBV6-4 to TRBJ2-1; 8 bases fit TRBD2. In DNA form, the CDR3 reads TGTGCCAGCAGCCGAGCGGGAGAGGACTACAATGAGCAGTTCTTC. It is translated as CASSRAGEDYNEQFF.